This record covers a single T cell receptor (beta chain). The data derive from a study of technical replicates of blood from four donors. Sequencing used immunoSEQ multiplex PCR; TCRdb keeps in-frame clones, though not all of them. The sample consists of around 80,000 clones, roughly 98% of them appearing once. Germline CDR1 MNHEY, CDR2 SMNVEV (reference sequence). The length of the CDR3 is 19 residues. Trimming at V came to 6 bases and at J to 3 bases, leaving 19 bases not matched to a gene. This receptor was identified in a human donor in good health. The chain is built from TRBV27 and TRBJ2-5, with 10 bases that match TRBD2. Sequencing input: T cells isolated from PBMCs. CDR3: CASRGRWTSGGGTKETQYF. Written as DNA, the CDR3 is TGTGCCAGCAGGGGGAGATGGACTAGCGGAGGAGGGACCAAAGAGACCCAGTACTTC.